These T cell receptor beta chains were read from a single sample in a study of lymphopenia after photon versus proton radiotherapy. Libraries were prepared by immunoSEQ multiplex PCR; TCRdb keeps only in-frame clonotypes and omits some of them. The sample yields more than 30,000 clones, roughly 87% seen once. Sequenced material: peripheral blood, taken from a patient treated with proton-based radiotherapy. The receptors come from an older woman with pancreatic cancer. Some clones in this sample may be carry-over from other donors' samples. Each CDR3 is given with its conserved first and last residue. Fields, in order: clone size, V gene, D gene, J gene, CDR3 DNA, CDR3 protein. D genes are given only for firm matches. Size is stated for part of the rows, as once, few or many counts, or as a class when the clone is expanded.

>NA|TRBV7-2|NA|TRBJ2-7
TGTGCCAGCAGCTTTGGGGTCCGGGACTACGAGCAGTACTTC
CASSFGVRDYEQYF
>once|TRBV2|NA|TRBJ1-6
TGTGCCAGCAGCCACTTAGACAGGTCCTTCTATAATTCACCCCTCCACTTT
CASSHLDRSFYNSPLHF
>NA|TRBV27|NA|TRBJ1-1
TGTGCCAGCAGTTTAAAGAGCGGCAGCCTCACTGAAGCTTTCTTT
CASSLKSGSLTEAFF
>NA|TRBV6-1|NA|TRBJ1-1
TGTGCCAGCAGTGAAGCTTCAAGTACCACTGAAGCTTTCTTT
CASSEASSTTEAFF
>NA|TRBV13|NA|TRBJ2-1
TGTGCCAGCAGCCCGCAGGGACTCCGTGGTCGGGATGAGCAGTTCTTC
CASSPQGLRGRDEQFF
>NA|TRBV4-1|NA|TRBJ1-4
TGCGCCAGCAGCCAAGAGTTCGGGGCTCTAAAGGAAAAACTGTTTTTT
CASSQEFGALKEKLFF
>once|TRBV29-1|TRBD2|TRBJ2-1
TGCAGCGTTACGGGACTAGCGGGAGCGGCCTACAATGAGCAGTTCTTC
CSVTGLAGAAYNEQFF
>NA|TRBV9|NA|TRBJ2-6
TGTGCCAGCAGCGTAGAGGGGGCTGGGGCCAACGTCCTGACTTTC
CASSVEGAGANVLTF
>once|TRBV28|TRBD2|TRBJ2-3
TGTGCCAGCATGTCCCCTAGCGGGAGCGGTGATACGCAGTATTTT
CASMSPSGSGDTQYF
>NA|TRBV13|TRBD2|TRBJ2-2
TGTGCCAGCAGCCAAAATAGCGGGAGGGCCCCCGGGGAGCTGTTTTTT
CASSQNSGRAPGELFF
>few|TRBV5-8|TRBD1|TRBJ1-4
TGTGCCAGCAGCATTGGGACAGGGAATACGAAACTGTTTTTT
CASSIGTGNTKLFF
>NA|TRBV9|TRBD2|TRBJ2-3
TGTGCCAGCAGCGCCCCTAGCGGGGGAACGCGGGATACGCAGTATTTT
CASSAPSGGTRDTQYF
>NA|TRBV6-1|TRBD1|TRBJ2-5
TGTGCCAGCAGTGAATTACAGGGGACGGGGAGGACCCAGTACTTC
CASSELQGTGRTQYF
>NA|TRBV5-5|NA|TRBJ1-5
TGTGCCAGCAGCCGGGATGGCAATCAGCCCCAGCATTTT
CASSRDGNQPQHF
>NA|TRBV9|NA|TRBJ2-1
TGTGCCAGCAGCGTAGATGGCGGAACGAGGGTCAATGAGCAGTTCTTC
CASSVDGGTRVNEQFF
>NA|TRBV11-2|NA|TRBJ2-7
TGTGCCAGCAGCTCCCATGGGGTCGAGCAGTACTTC
CASSSHGVEQYF
>once|TRBV5-6|NA|TRBJ1-2
TGTGCCAGCAGTTTATTGCCCGAAGCTAACTATGGCTACACCTTC
CASSLLPEANYGYTF